One T cell receptor (beta chain) is described in this entry. Some clones are missing from TCRdb's copy, which holds only in-frame ones; the method was immunoSEQ multiplex PCR. The sample includes fewer than 300,000 clones, 83% of them seen just once. The sample comes from a study of blood T cell repertoires in COVID-19. Study-wide context: COVID-19 samples collected from the United States, Italy and Spain covered acute and convalescent phases.

CDR3 size: 11 residues. Germline V CDR1 and CDR2: MGHDK, SYGVNS. Trimming shortened V by 3 bases and J by 4 bases, and 2 bases separated the two germline ends. The chain combines TRBV25-1 with TRBJ2-3; no definite D call. Sequenced material: peripheral blood. The TCR originated in a woman aged 65 to 85 with active or convalescent COVID-19. The CDR3 DNA sequence: TGTGCCAGCAGTGACTCAGATACGCAGTATTTT. Translated, it gives CASSDSDTQYF.